This T cell receptor beta chain was obtained from a study of control samples from healthy donors and cancer patients. The CDR3 sequence is 15 residues long. The J segment lost 4 bases and the V segment lost 4 bases, leaving 6 bases of the junction unmatched. CDR1 is SGHRS, CDR2 YFSETQ, per germline. The repertoire was sequenced with immunoSEQ multiplex PCR; TCRdb's copy has only in-frame clones and lacks some. Here the sample spans 100,000 or so clones, about four fifths being singletons. The specimen was blood. The chain joins TRBV5-1 to TRBJ2-7; 12 bases match TRBD2. The clonotype comes from a woman aged 45-65 years in good health. The CDR3 loop reads CASSVGLAGTYEQYF. The CDR3 DNA reads TGCGCCAGCAGCGTAGGACTAGCGGGGACGTACGAGCAGTACTTC.